This T cell receptor (beta chain) derives from a study of Ad26.COV2.S vaccination and SARS-CoV-2 variants. Study outcomes and limitations: Compared with placebo recipients, vaccine recipients had higher spike-specific TCR breadth.

Documented treatment: roughly 19 received Ad26.COV2.S at low or high dose, single or two shots; 5 received placebo; per-sample allocation not given. The study sampled participants on day 63 after the first vaccine or placebo injection. J gave up 11 bases and V 4 bases, and 11 bases lay outside the gene matches. Per germline, CDR1 LGHDT and CDR2 YNNKEL (reference sequence). CDR3 length: 15 amino acids. Produced via immunoSEQ multiplex PCR; TCRdb's table is partial and in-frame only. This repertoire shows a few hundred thousand clones, 75% to 90% found once; its top ten account for 1.5% to 2%. Worth noting for this clone: Its antigen is as yet unknown.

The TCR was taken from a person aged 18-65 years who received the Ad26.COV2.S COVID-19 vaccine or a placebo. The chain joins TRBV3-1 (or the pseudogene TRBV3-2) to TRBJ2-4; 10 nucleotides line up with TRBD1. Here the sequenced sample was peripheral blood, taken in a trial of Ad26.COV2.S vaccine versus placebo. CDR3 residues: CASSPGTGDLGVQYF. The CDR3 nucleotides read TGTGCCAGCAGCCCCGGGACAGGGGATTTGGGCGTTCAGTACTTC.